This TCR beta chain was profiled in a study of blood T cell repertoires in COVID-19. Data came from immunoSEQ multiplex PCR; TCRdb stores just in-frame clones and leaves some out. Of hundreds of thousands of clones detected, under 90% appear once; the ten largest clones hold about 4%. CDR1 is SGHTA, CDR2 FQGNSA, per germline. Trimming removed 5 bases from V and 4 bases from J; junction bases left unmatched: 5. The CDR3 has 15 residues. The chain links TRBV7-2 to TRBJ2-4; TRBD1 matches 10 bases. The TCR was taken from a man aged 25 to 40 with acute COVID-19. Sequenced: PBMCs or T cells enriched from blood (not recorded which). CDR3 sequence: CASSRQGAIKNIQYF. The CDR3 nucleotides are TGTGCCAGCAGCAGACAGGGGGCGATAAAAAACATTCAGTACTTC.